This TCR beta chain was found in a study of T cell changes during pregnancy in multiple sclerosis. Germline CDR1 SGHRS, CDR2 YFSETQ. The CDR3 is 16 residues long. After removal of 1 base from V and 0 bases from J, the junction contained 4 bases not matched to a gene. The protocol was immunoSEQ multiplex PCR, while the TCRdb copy is restricted to in-frame clones and leaves out a portion. The profile covers about 28,000 clones, with around nine tenths appearing a single time and 3.5% taken by the ten largest. This chain joins TRBV5-1 and TRBJ2-1; 7 bases fit TRBD1. The sample here was CD4+ T cells from peripheral blood mononuclear cells, taken in the first trimester of pregnancy. The origin of this receptor is a female donor in good health, enrolled as a control in a pregnancy study. In DNA form, the CDR3 reads TGCGCCAGCAGCTTGAGACAGGGAAACTCCTACAATGAGCAGTTCTTC. Protein product: CASSLRQGNSYNEQFF.